Below are 19 T cell receptor beta chains sequenced from a single sample in a study of vaccination effects on CD4 cells after COVID-19. Between days 9 and 10 of culture, CD4+ T cells were separated out. Clones were read by immunoSEQ multiplex PCR, and TCRdb kept only the in-frame ones, dropping some. The sample includes over 45,000 clones, about 74% of them seen just once. These TCRs are of unknown antigen specificity. The sequenced sample was CD4+ T cells from PBMCs cultured without peptide, obtained before COVID-19 vaccination. These receptors were taken from a human donor who received a COVID-19 vaccine.

This clone has just a few counts. This rearrangement joins TRBV4-1 to TRBJ1-3; TRBD1 is a possible D gene (5 bases). The CDR3 is 16 residues long. The germline gives CDR1 MGHRA, CDR2 YSYEKL. The V end was cut by 6 bases, the J end by 4 bases, with 19 bases between. DNA for the CDR3: TGCGCCAGCAGATCCCGGGGGGGACCGTCGGGAAACACCATATATTTT. This encodes CASRSRGGPSGNTIYF.

The chain is built from TRBV11-2 and TRBJ1-1; 7 nucleotides align to TRBD1. V was pared by 1 base and J by 1 base, with 6 bases of the junction left unmatched. This CDR3 is built from 16 residues. From germline, CDR1 is SGHAT and CDR2 FQNNGV. CDR3 sequence reads: CASSLGVGGRNTEAFF. CDR3 coding DNA: TGTGCCAGCAGCTTAGGAGTAGGGGGCCGGAACACTGAAGCTTTCTTT.

This clone was observed a few times. This rearrangement joins TRBV6-2 or TRBV6-3 to TRBJ1-5; D uncertain. The CDR3 has 13 amino acids. Trimming took off 3 bases at V and 1 base at J, with 4 bases between the two ends. Germline lookup yields CDR1 MNHEY and CDR2 SVGEGT. The DNA of the CDR3 is TGTGCCAGCAGTTATAACAGCAATCAGCCCCAGCATTTT. Translated, it gives CASSYNSNQPQHF.

The V gene is TRBV4-1, the J gene TRBJ2-2; 10 bases fit TRBD1. Trimming at V came to 0 bases and at J to 2 bases, leaving 15 bases not matched to a gene. The CDR3 consists of 21 residues. Germline CDR1 and CDR2: MGHRA and YSYEKL. The CDR3 reads CASSQDLTGGFLGVNTGELFF. CDR3 in DNA: TGCGCCAGCAGCCAAGACCTGACAGGGGGCTTTCTGGGGGTCAACACCGGGGAGCTGTTTTTT.

The rearrangement uses TRBV12-3 or TRBV12-4 and TRBJ2-2; 8 nucleotides match TRBD2. The CDR3 has 12 amino acids. The V gene end was trimmed by 6 bases and the J gene end by 10 bases; junction bases not matched to a gene: 4. The CDR3 sequence is CASRSGGEELFF. As DNA, the CDR3 is TGTGCCAGCAGATCGGGGGGGGAGGAGCTGTTTTTT.

In DNA, the CDR3 is TGTGCCAGCAGCCAAGACAGGCAAGAGACCCAGTACTTC. Encoded protein: CASSQDRQETQYF. The J gene is TRBJ2-5, the V gene TRBV7-7; D is possibly TRBD1 (6 bases). The CDR3 covers 13 residues. Trimming shortened V by 5 bases and J by 2 bases, and 9 bases separated the two germline ends. Germline CDR1 reads SSHAT; CDR2 reads FNYEAQ (reference sequence).

This clone was found a few times. This chain joins TRBV6-6 and TRBJ1-2; TRBD1 is a possible D gene (5 bases). The germline V gene has CDR1 MNHNY and CDR2 SVGAGI (reference sequence). V dropped 5 bases and J dropped 1 base, with 8 bases sitting between them. The CDR3 spans 13 residues. The CDR3, as DNA: TGTGCCAGCAGTCCACAGGTTAACTATGGCTACACCTTC. This translates into CASSPQVNYGYTF.

The sample holds one count of this clone. V usage is TRBV9 and J usage is TRBJ1-1; TRBD1 is a possible D gene (6 bases). The CDR3 spans 15 residues. The V gene lost 0 bases and the J gene lost 5 bases, with 14 bases spanning the gap. Germline CDR1 and CDR2: SGDLS and YYNGEE. In nucleotides, the CDR3 is TGTGCCAGCAGCGTAGGTTCCAGGGGAGATACTGAAGCTTTCTTT. Residues: CASSVGSRGDTEAFF.

J is TRBJ1-2 and V is TRBV27; 7 bases line up with TRBD1. Trimming took 3 bases from V and 8 from J; bases not matched to a gene: 6. The germline CDR1 and CDR2 sequences are MNHEY and SMNVEV (reference sequence). The CDR3 contains 13 residues. The CDR3 bases are TGTGCCAGCAGTTTGACAGGGCTGGGGGGCTACACCTTC. Protein: CASSLTGLGGYTF.

The CDR3 loop is CASSPSGDNQPQHF. Here the CDR3 DNA reads TGTGCCAGCTCACCCTCGGGGGACAATCAGCCCCAGCATTTT. V and J are TRBV18 and TRBJ1-5; D is perhaps TRBD1 (5 bases). V dropped 3 bases and J dropped 3 bases, with 9 bases sitting between them. Germline V CDR1 and CDR2: KGHSH, LQKENI. This CDR3 has 14 residues.

The J gene is TRBJ2-5, the V gene TRBV14; D remains ambiguous. Trimming cost V 0 bases and J 4 bases, with 6 bases left between them. CDR3 length: 13 residues. The germline CDR1 and CDR2 sequences are SGHDN and FVKESK. CDR3 coding DNA: TGTGCCAGCAGCCAAGATATGGGAGAGACCCAGTACTTC. Translation gives CASSQDMGETQYF. The full variable domain, with the rest looked up from reference TRBV14 and TRBJ2-5, is EAGVTQFPSHSVIEKGQTVTLRCDPISGHDNLYWYRRVMGKEIKFLLHFVKESKQDESGMPNNRFLAERTGGTYSTLKVQPAELEDSGVYFCASSQDMGETQYFGPGTRLLVL.

V usage is TRBV7-9 and J usage is TRBJ2-1; tentatively, D is TRBD2 (6 bases). Trimming took 1 base from V and 0 from J, leaving 16 bases between them. The CDR3 runs to 18 residues. Germline V gene sequence: CDR1 SEHNR, CDR2 FQNEAQ (reference sequence). The CDR3 is CASSLGMIAVSSYNEQFF. The CDR3 DNA reads TGTGCCAGCAGCTTAGGGATGATAGCGGTTAGCTCCTACAATGAGCAGTTCTTC.

The rearrangement links TRBV3-1 (or the pseudogene TRBV3-2) to TRBJ2-3; the D is unclear. The CDR3 loop spans 13 amino acids. Germline loops: CDR1 LGHDT, CDR2 YNNKEL (reference sequence). V lost 2 bases and J lost 4, with 7 bases in between. The CDR3 region is CASSQPGPDTQYF. For the CDR3, the DNA is TGTGCCAGCAGCCAACCGGGTCCAGATACGCAGTATTTT.

This clone was observed once. The rearrangement joins TRBV24-1 to TRBJ2-2; no definite D call. Germline V gene data show CDR1 as KGHDR and CDR2 as SFDVKD. The CDR3 covers 16 residues. The V end was cut by 0 bases, the J end by 0 bases, with 7 bases between. DNA for the CDR3: TGTGCCACCAGTGATTTGAACACAGCGAACACCGGGGAGCTGTTTTTT. It yields the protein CATSDLNTANTGELFF.

This chain uses TRBV5-6 with TRBJ2-7; 7 bases match TRBD2. Trimming removed 4 bases from V and 3 bases from J; junction bases left unmatched: 7. The CDR3 totals 14 residues. Germline assignment: CDR1 SGHDT and CDR2 YYEEEE. The chain's CDR3 is CASSPGSGYYEQYV. The CDR3 coding sequence is TGTGCCAGCAGCCCAGGTAGCGGGTACTACGAGCAGTACGTC.

This chain joins TRBV7-3 and TRBJ1-1; D is possibly TRBD1 (5 bases). The CDR3 sequence is 14 residues long. V shed 5 bases and J shed 1 base, with 11 bases lying between them. Per the germline V gene, CDR1 is SGHTA and CDR2 is FQGTGA. The CDR3 region has the DNA TGTGCCAGCAGCGCGGGACGGGGGAACACTGAAGCTTTCTTT. The encoded protein is CASSAGRGNTEAFF.

V usage is TRBV6-5 and J usage is TRBJ2-5, with D perhaps TRBD1 or TRBD2 (5 bases each). V was pared by 8 bases and J by 5 bases, with 21 bases between. The CDR3 covers 15 residues. CDR1 is MNHEY, CDR2 SVGAGI, per germline. CDR3 loop: CASAKGRRVGETQYF. The CDR3 coding sequence is TGTGCCAGCGCGAAGGGACGCCGTGTAGGGGAGACCCAGTACTTC.

The chain is built from TRBV5-1 and TRBJ2-5, with D possibly matching TRBD1 (5 bases). The CDR3 has 14 amino acids. V lost 0 bases and J lost 1, with 7 bases in between. Germline V CDR1 and CDR2: SGHRS, YFSETQ. The CDR3 is CASSLARAQETQYF. The CDR3 coding sequence is TGCGCCAGCAGCTTGGCCAGGGCCCAAGAGACCCAGTACTTC.

The chain links TRBV28 to TRBJ1-4; D perhaps matches TRBD1 (6 bases). CDR3 size: 15 residues. Trimming removed 7 bases at V and 4 bases at J, with 16 bases between. The germline gives CDR1 MDHEN, CDR2 SYDVKM. The chain's CDR3 is CASTSQGVDNEKLFF. The CDR3 DNA follows: TGTGCCAGCACCTCACAGGGTGTAGATAATGAAAAACTGTTTTTT.